One and the same sample provided the 5 T cell receptor beta chains below, sequenced in a study of control samples from healthy donors and cancer patients. Assay used: immunoSEQ multiplex PCR; TCRdb lists only in-frame clones, some missing. The profile covers 150,000 to 200,000 clones, with 90% appearing a single time and 1.4% taken by the ten largest. The sample was blood. The receptors were sampled from a woman in her forties or fifties in good health.

The chain recombines TRBV15 with TRBJ2-1, with TRBD2 matching over 13 bases. In germline, CDR1 is LNHNV, CDR2 YYDKDF (reference sequence). V was pared by 5 bases and J by 2 bases, with 3 bases of the junction left unmatched. The CDR3 covers 16 residues. DNA of the CDR3: TGTGCCACCAGCCGGGGGACTAGCGGGGCCTACAATGAGCAGTTCTTC. Its protein product is CATSRGTSGAYNEQFF.

The genes are TRBV9 and TRBJ2-5; D gene uncertain. Between the trimmed V and J ends, which lost 3 bases and 1 base, there was a span of 10 bases. Germline loops: CDR1 SGDLS, CDR2 YYNGEE. The CDR3 extends over 14 amino acids. CDR3 amino acids: CASSAGPFQETQYF. The CDR3 nucleotides read TGTGCCAGCAGCGCCGGACCGTTCCAAGAGACCCAGTACTTC.

The chain couples TRBV11-1 to TRBJ2-1; 11 nucleotides match TRBD2. CDR3 length: 14 residues. CDR1 and CDR2 from the germline V gene are SGHAT and FQDESV (reference sequence). The ends lost 6 bases at V and 12 bases at J; junction bases unmatched: 10. CDR3 DNA: TGTGCCAGCAGTATGACTAGCGGGATCGACGGGCAGTTCTTC. It translates to CASSMTSGIDGQFF. Based on the CDR3 plus reference TRBV11-1 and TRBJ2-1, the full variable domain is EAEVAQSPRYKITEKSQAVAFWCDPISGHATLYWYRQILGQGPELLVQFQDESVVDDSQLPKDRFSAERLKGVDSTLKIQPAELGDSAMYLCASSMTSGIDGQFFGPGTRLTVL.

The CDR3 DNA follows: TGTGCCAGCAGCCAGGGACAGGCGAACACTGAAGCTTTCTTT. It translates to CASSQGQANTEAFF. V is TRBV7-9 and J is TRBJ1-1; 8 bases map to TRBD1. Germline V lookup: CDR1 SEHNR, CDR2 FQNEAQ (reference sequence). V shed 5 bases, J shed 1 base, and the junction held 3 bases outside the gene matches. CDR3 length: 14 amino acids.

This sequence joins TRBV5-8 and TRBJ1-5, with D possibly TRBD1 on 6 matching bases. CDR3 length: 15 amino acids. Per the germline V gene, CDR1 is SGHTS and CDR2 is YDEGEE. V lost 4 bases and J 5 bases, leaving 16 bases between the germline ends. This chain's CDR3 is CASSTGTKSDQPQHF. Written as DNA, the CDR3 is TGTGCCAGCAGCACCGGGACAAAAAGCGATCAGCCCCAGCATTTT.